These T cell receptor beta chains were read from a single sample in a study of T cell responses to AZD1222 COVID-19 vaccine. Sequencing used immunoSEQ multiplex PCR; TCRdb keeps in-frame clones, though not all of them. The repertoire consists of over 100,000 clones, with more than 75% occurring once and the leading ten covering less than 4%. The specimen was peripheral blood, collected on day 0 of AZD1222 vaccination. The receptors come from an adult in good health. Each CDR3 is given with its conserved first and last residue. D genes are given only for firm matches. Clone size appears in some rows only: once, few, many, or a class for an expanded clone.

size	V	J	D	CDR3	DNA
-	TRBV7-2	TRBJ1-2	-	CASSLGAGLRINYGYTF	TGTGCCAGCAGCTTGGGGGCGGGACTGAGAATTAACTATGGCTACACCTTC
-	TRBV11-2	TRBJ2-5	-	CASSLDPKTQYF	TGTGCCAGCAGCTTAGATCCGAAGACCCAGTACTTC
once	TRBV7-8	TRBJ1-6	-	CASSRLGAGPLRNSPLHF	TGTGCCAGCAGCCGCCTGGGGGCAGGACCTTTGAGAAATTCACCCCTCCACTTT
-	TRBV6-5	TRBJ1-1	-	CASSLKTLTEAFF	TGTGCCAGCAGTTTGAAGACGTTGACTGAAGCTTTCTTT
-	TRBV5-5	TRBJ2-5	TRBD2	CASSPGLAGVETQYF	TGTGCCAGCAGCCCGGGACTAGCGGGGGTTGAGACCCAGTACTTC
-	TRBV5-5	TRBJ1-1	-	CASSGGPVDTEAFF	TGTGCCAGCAGCGGGGGTCCGGTGGACACTGAAGCTTTCTTT
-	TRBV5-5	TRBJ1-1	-	CASSLGLALVNTEAFF	TGTGCCAGCAGCTTGGGGTTGGCGTTGGTGAACACTGAAGCTTTCTTT
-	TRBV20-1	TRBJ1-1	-	CSAQNPSEAFF	TGCAGTGCCCAGAACCCCTCTGAAGCTTTCTTT
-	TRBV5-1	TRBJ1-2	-	CASSLEPGHGSNYGYTF	TGCGCCAGCAGCTTGGAACCGGGACATGGATCTAACTATGGCTACACCTTC
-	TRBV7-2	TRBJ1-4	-	CASSPQRQANEKLFF	TGTGCCAGCAGTCCTCAGAGGCAAGCTAATGAAAAACTGTTTTTT
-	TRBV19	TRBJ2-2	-	CASTWTENTGELFF	TGTGCCAGTACGTGGACGGAGAACACCGGGGAGCTGTTTTTT
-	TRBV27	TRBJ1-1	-	CASRLQGLGLNTEAFF	TGTGCCAGCAGATTACAGGGTCTCGGTCTGAACACTGAAGCTTTCTTT
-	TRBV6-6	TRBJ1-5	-	CASSYSGRGTQHF	TGTGCCAGCAGTTACTCCGGGCGCGGGACCCAGCATTTT
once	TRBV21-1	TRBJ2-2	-	CASSKAARGSPGELFF	TGTGCCAGCAGCAAAGCGGCGCGGGGGAGTCCCGGGGAGCTGTTTTTT
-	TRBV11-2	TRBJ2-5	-	CASSLGEETQYF	TGTGCCAGCAGCTTAGGGGAAGAGACCCAGTACTTC
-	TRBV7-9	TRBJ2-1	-	CASSLGGSYNEQFF	TGTGCCAGCAGCTTAGGAGGCTCCTACAATGAGCAGTTCTTC
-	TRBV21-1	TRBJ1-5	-	CASSKGGWQGGNQPQHF	TGTGCCAGCAGCAAAGGTGGGTGGCAGGGAGGAAATCAGCCCCAGCATTTT
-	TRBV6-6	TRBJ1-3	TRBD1	CASSPTTGQGLWSGNTIYF	TGTGCCAGCAGTCCGACTACGGGACAGGGGCTATGGAGTGGAAACACCATATATTTT
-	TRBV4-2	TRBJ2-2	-	CASSQIGNTGELFF	TGTGCCAGCAGCCAAATCGGGAACACCGGGGAGCTGTTTTTT
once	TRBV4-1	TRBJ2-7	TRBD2	CASSQRRPGLAGRQSSYEQYF	TGCGCCAGCAGCCAACGGAGACCGGGACTAGCGGGTCGCCAAAGCTCCTACGAGCAGTACTTC
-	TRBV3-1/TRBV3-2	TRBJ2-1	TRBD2	CASSHRTSGGNGEQFF	TGTGCCAGCAGCCACCGGACTAGCGGGGGAAATGGTGAGCAGTTCTTC
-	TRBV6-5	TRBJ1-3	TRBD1	CASHPGGRGNTIYF	TGTGCCAGCCATCCAGGGGGCCGAGGAAACACCATATATTTT
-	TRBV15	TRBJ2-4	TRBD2	CATSRGSGGALAKNIQYF	TGTGCCACCAGCAGAGGAAGCGGGGGGGCCCTAGCCAAAAACATTCAGTACTTC
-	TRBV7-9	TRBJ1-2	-	CASSAAGYTF	TGTGCCAGCAGCGCCGCCGGCTACACCTTC
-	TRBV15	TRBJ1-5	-	CATSGSRNQPQHF	TGTGCCACCAGTGGAAGCAGAAATCAGCCCCAGCATTTT
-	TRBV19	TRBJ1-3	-	CASRAESSGNTIYF	TGTGCCAGTAGAGCAGAAAGCTCTGGAAACACCATATATTTT
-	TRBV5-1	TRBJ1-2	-	CASSLGARDGPDGYTF	TGCGCCAGCAGCTTGGGGGCCCGGGACGGGCCTGATGGCTACACCTTC
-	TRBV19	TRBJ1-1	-	CASSPRRGRENTEAFF	TGTGCCAGTAGTCCTCGGCGGGGGCGCGAGAACACTGAAGCTTTCTTT
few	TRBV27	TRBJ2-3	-	CASSPLDLPTDTQYF	TGTGCCAGCAGTCCTCTGGACTTGCCCACAGATACGCAGTATTTT
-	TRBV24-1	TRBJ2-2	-	CATSDLQAGGELFF	TGTGCCACCAGTGATCTCCAGGCGGGCGGGGAGCTGTTTTTT
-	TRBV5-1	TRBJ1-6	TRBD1	CASSLDKTGDYNSPLHF	TGCGCCAGCAGCTTGGACAAGACAGGGGACTATAATTCACCCCTCCACTTT
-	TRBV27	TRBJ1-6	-	CASSFQRSSYNSPLHF	TGTGCCAGCAGTTTTCAGCGCAGCTCCTATAATTCACCCCTCCACTTT
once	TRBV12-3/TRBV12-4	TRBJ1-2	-	CASSSTGIYGYTF	TGTGCCAGCAGTTCCACAGGGATCTATGGCTACACCTTC
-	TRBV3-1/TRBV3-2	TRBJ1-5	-	CASSHEGQPQHF	TGTGCCAGCAGCCACGAGGGTCAGCCCCAGCATTTT
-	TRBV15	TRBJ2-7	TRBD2	CATSLAGGYEQYF	TGTGCCACCAGTCTAGCGGGGGGCTACGAGCAGTACTTC
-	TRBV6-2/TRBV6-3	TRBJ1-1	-	CASSYARKNTEAFF	TGTGCCAGCAGTTACGCTCGGAAGAACACTGAAGCTTTCTTT
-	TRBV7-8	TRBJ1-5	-	CASSPGDRRSQPQHF	TGTGCCAGCAGCCCCGGAGACAGGCGGAGTCAGCCCCAGCATTTT
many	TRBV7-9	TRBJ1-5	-	CASSLAVGYSNQPQHF	TGTGCCAGCAGCTTAGCGGTAGGATATAGCAATCAGCCCCAGCATTTT
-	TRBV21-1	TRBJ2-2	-	CASSKPAKGTGGPNTGELFF	TGTGCCAGCAGCAAGCCCGCAAAAGGGACAGGGGGCCCGAACACCGGGGAGCTGTTTTTT
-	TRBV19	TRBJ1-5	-	CASSIDFRGRQPQHF	TGTGCCAGTAGTATAGATTTCCGGGGGCGGCAGCCCCAGCATTTT
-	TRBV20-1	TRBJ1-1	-	CSASPRALTEAFF	TGCAGTGCTAGTCCCAGGGCATTGACTGAAGCTTTCTTT
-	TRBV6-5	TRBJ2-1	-	CAARPWGPYNEQFF	TGTGCCGCCAGACCCTGGGGGCCTTACAATGAGCAGTTCTTC
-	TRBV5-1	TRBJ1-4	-	CASSLSRGTNEKLFF	TGCGCCAGCAGCTTGTCCAGGGGAACTAATGAAAAACTGTTTTTT
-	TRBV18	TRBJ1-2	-	CASSPGFQGMRNGYTF	TGTGCCAGCTCACCAGGTTTCCAGGGGATGAGAAATGGCTACACCTTC
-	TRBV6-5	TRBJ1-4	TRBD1	CASRTQGLNEKLFF	TGTGCCAGCAGGACACAGGGGTTAAATGAAAAACTGTTTTTT
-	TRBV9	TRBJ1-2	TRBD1	CASSEDRGAYGYTF	TGTGCCAGCAGCGAAGACAGGGGCGCCTATGGCTACACCTTC
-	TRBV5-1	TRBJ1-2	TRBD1	CASRSGTGEYGYTF	TGCGCCAGCAGATCCGGGACAGGGGAATACGGCTACACCTTC